One sample yielded the 17 T cell receptor beta chains listed below, sequenced in a study of T-cell reconstitution after alpha-beta-depleted transplantation in children. Preparing the TCRbeta library involved the use of unique molecular identifiers. TCRdb used MiXCR to reprocess the PCR reads, holding one entry per CDR3 protein. There are approximately 300,000 distinct CDR3 sequences in the sample; 10% occur only once, and 7.5% lies in the top ten. Material: PBMCs, obtained before TCRalphabeta/CD19-depleted stem cell transplant. The source of these receptors is a boy in the first two years of life with acute myeloid leukemia, due to receive a stem cell transplant.

This clonotype was seen more than once but under ten times. V usage is TRBV14 and J usage is TRBJ2-7, with 7 bases matching TRBD2. The CDR3 is 15 amino acids. The germline CDR1 and CDR2 sequences are SGHDN and FVKESK. The junction had 2 bases not matched to a gene; V was cut back by 0 bases and J by 0 bases. The CDR3 coding sequence is TGTGCCAGCAGCCAAGACGGGAGGAGCTCCTACGAGCAGTACTTC. It is translated as CASSQDGRSSYEQYF.

The rearrangement joins TRBV29-1 to TRBJ2-3; tentative D call: TRBD2 (6 bases). This CDR3 is built from 17 residues. CDR1 and CDR2 (germline): SQVTM, ANQGSEA. V was pared by 8 bases and J by 6 bases, with 30 bases between. This CDR3 reads CSILGTGVWGLADTQYF. In DNA, the CDR3 is TGCAGCATTCTAGGAACGGGGGTGTGGGGTCTTGCGGATACGCAGTATTTT.

V usage is TRBV9 and J usage is TRBJ1-6; 10 bases are a match to TRBD1. The CDR3 has 15 amino acids. J lost 10 bases, V lost 3 bases, and 7 bases had no gene match. Germline V lookup: CDR1 SGDLS, CDR2 YYNGEE. CDR3: CASSGTGGVGSPLHF. The CDR3, as DNA: TGTGCCAGCAGCGGGACAGGGGGAGTAGGATCACCCCTCCACTTT.

This clonotype was counted many times. The J gene is TRBJ2-7, the V gene TRBV7-9; maybe TRBD1 (6 bases). The CDR3 is made up of 17 amino acids. From germline, CDR1 is SEHNR and CDR2 FQNEAQ (reference sequence). V was pared by 5 bases and J by 3 bases, with 23 bases between. The CDR3 region is CASSPPRGQGRSYEQYF. The CDR3 nucleotides read TGTGCCAGCAGCCCACCCCGAGGGCAGGGGAGAAGCTACGAGCAGTACTTC. Using reference TRBV7-9 and TRBJ2-7 for the parts outside the CDR3, the full variable domain is DTGVSQNPRHKITKRGQNVTFRCDPISEHNRLYWYRQTLGQGPEFLTYFQNEAQLEKSRLLSDRFSAERPKGSFSTLEIQRTEQGDSAMYLCASSPPRGQGRSYEQYFGPGTRLTVT.

This clonotype was counted ten times or more. The V and J genes are TRBV29-1 and TRBJ2-1; D remains ambiguous. The CDR3 is 14 residues long. Germline V gene lookup returns CDR1 SQVTM and CDR2 ANQGSEA. The ends were cut back, 0 bases at V and 3 bases at J, with 9 bases in the middle. CDR3 protein: CSVEDQEFYNEQFF. CDR3 in DNA: TGCAGCGTTGAAGATCAGGAGTTCTACAATGAGCAGTTCTTC.

This chain connects TRBV11-1 to TRBJ2-6; 10 positions match TRBD1. CDR3 length: 19 amino acids. Germline V CDR1 and CDR2: SGHAT, FQDESV (reference sequence). V shed 0 bases, J shed 0 bases, and the junction held 5 bases outside the gene matches. CDR3 sequence (DNA): TGTGCCAGCAGCTTAGCCACCGGGACAGGGGCCTCTGGGGCCAACGTCCTGACTTTC. This sequence encodes CASSLATGTGASGANVLTF.

Ten or more counts support this clonotype. The V gene is TRBV6-5, the J gene TRBJ2-2; 12 nucleotides align to TRBD1. With V trimmed by 3 bases and J by 3 bases, 2 bases remained unmatched. CDR3 length equals 16 residues. CDR1 MNHEY and CDR2 SVGAGI come from the germline V gene. CDR3 sequence reads: CASSYGTGGYTGELFF. CDR3 in DNA: TGTGCCAGCAGTTATGGGACAGGGGGCTACACCGGGGAGCTGTTTTTT.

This clonotype was recorded many times. The rearrangement uses TRBV13 and TRBJ2-7, with D unresolved. The CDR3 covers 15 residues. Germline CDR1 and CDR2: PRHDT and FYEKMQ (reference sequence). V lost 2 bases, J lost 1 base, and 12 bases lay in between. CDR3 sequence: CASSLSPVASYEQYF. CDR3 sequence (DNA): TGTGCCAGCAGCTTATCCCCGGTAGCATCCTACGAGCAGTACTTC.

This clonotype has at least ten counts. The V call is TRBV6-5, the J call TRBJ2-5, with 8 bases that match TRBD2. CDR1 and CDR2 (germline): MNHEY, SVGAGI. With 6 bases clipped from V and 9 bases from J, the junction kept 3 bases outside the gene matches. The CDR3 has 11 amino acids. The CDR3 DNA is TGTGCCAGCAGCCTAGCGGGCTCCCAGTACTTC. Its translation is CASSLAGSQYF.

This clonotype appeared many times. The chain has TRBV2 and TRBJ2-1, with TRBD1 identical over 9 bases. The CDR3 length is 15 residues. Germline CDR1 and CDR2: SNHLY and FYNNEI. Germline trimming cut 5 bases from V and 4 bases from J; bases unmatched to any gene: 6. CDR3 nucleotide sequence: TGTGCCAGCAGTCGGTCGACAGGGGGATACAATGAGCAGTTCTTC. The encoded protein is CASSRSTGGYNEQFF. Looking up the rest from reference TRBV2 and TRBJ2-1 gives the full variable domain: EPEVTQTPSHQVTQMGQEVILRCVPISNHLYFYWYRQILGQKVEFLVSFYNNEISEKSEIFDDQFSVERPDGSNFTLKIRSTKLEDSAMYFCASSRSTGGYNEQFFGPGTRLTVL.

In its sample, this clonotype was seen many times. The rearrangement links TRBV18 to TRBJ2-1, with a tentative D call TRBD2 (5 bases). V lost 3 bases, J lost 9 bases, and 15 bases lay in between. The CDR3 is 14 residues long. Germline CDR1 is KGHSH and CDR2 is LQKENI. The CDR3 DNA reads as TGTGCCAGCTCACCCGGGCCCCAGGCGGGTGAGCAGTTCTTC. The encoded protein is CASSPGPQAGEQFF.

This clonotype was counted ten times or more. The rearrangement joins TRBV20-1 to TRBJ2-3, with 8 bases matching TRBD2. The CDR3 sequence is 15 residues long. J gave up 1 base and V 6 bases, and 9 bases lay outside the gene matches. Germline V gene sequence: CDR1 DFQATT, CDR2 SNEGSKA (reference sequence). The CDR3 loop reads CSAPRTSRGTDTQYF. The CDR3 DNA follows: TGCAGTGCCCCTAGGACTAGCCGGGGCACAGATACGCAGTATTTT.

The J gene is TRBJ2-3, the V gene TRBV12-3 or TRBV12-4, with D possibly TRBD2 on 5 matching bases. CDR3 length equals 15 residues. V gave up 7 bases and J gave up 1 base, with 15 bases separating them. CDR3 DNA sequence: TGTGCCAGCAACAACCCGGCGGAGGGCACAGATACGCAGTATTTT. It yields the protein CASNNPAEGTDTQYF.

Ten or more counts support this clonotype. The chain joins TRBV6-2 or TRBV6-3 to TRBJ2-3; D is ambiguous. The ends were cut back, 2 bases at V and 2 bases at J, with 2 bases in the middle. Per the germline V gene, CDR1 is MNHEY and CDR2 is SVGEGT. The CDR3 extends over 12 amino acids. CDR3 bases: TGTGCCAGCAGTTACGACACAGATACGCAGTATTTT. It codes for CASSYDTDTQYF.

V usage is TRBV20-1 and J usage is TRBJ2-6; D ambiguous. This CDR3 comprises 15 residues. Germline V lookup: CDR1 DFQATT, CDR2 SNEGSKA (reference sequence). Trimming removed 6 bases from V and 0 bases from J, with 12 bases in between. The CDR3 region is CSAPGFSSGANVLTF. The CDR3 DNA follows: TGCAGTGCCCCCGGGTTCAGCTCTGGGGCCAACGTCCTGACTTTC.

Of note for this clonotype: A much larger clone sits a single nucleotide away, making a read error possible. The chain joins TRBV3-1 to TRBJ2-5, with no clear D. Germline V CDR1 and CDR2: LGHDT, YNNKEL (reference sequence). The CDR3 sequence is 15 residues long. The CDR3 region is CACSQERYRQETQYF. The CDR3 coding sequence is TGTGCCTGCAGCCAAGAAAGGTATAGGCAAGAGACCCAGTACTTC.

This clonotype has a count of ten or more. The chain couples TRBV12-3 or TRBV12-4 to TRBJ2-3; D is ambiguous. The CDR3 is 10 residues long. Trimming took 7 bases from V and 6 from J, leaving 5 bases between them. For the CDR3, the DNA is TGTGCCAGCATGTCTGATACGCAGTATTTT. Its translation is CASMSDTQYF.